Sequencing of this T cell receptor (beta chain) was carried out in a study of beta chain features in type 1 diabetes. General study results and limits: Moderately but significantly shorter TCRB CDR3s were found in Type 1 diabetes patients in all four CD4+ subsets. A definitive answer on HLA type influencing TCRB rearrangement was not reached here.

Isolated RNA was reverse transcribed in full, so expressed TCRB transcripts were sequenced. Profiling relied on immunoSEQ multiplex PCR, and the TCRdb table lists in-frame clones only, not all of them. The sample includes about 170,000 clones, around 8% of them seen just once. The sample holds a few counts of this clone. Its target is not known. Naive, central memory, regulatory and stem cell-like memory cells within the CD4+ compartment were sorted using CD45RO/CCR7/CD25/CD127/CD95/CD27. In germline, CDR1 is SGHTA, CDR2 FQGNSA. The V gene end was trimmed by 2 bases and the J gene end by 2 bases; junction bases not matched to a gene: 8. This CDR3 contains 17 residues.

The chain uses TRBV7-2 and TRBJ2-4, with 8 bases that match TRBD2. Sequenced sample: central memory CD4+ T cells from blood. This sequence was found in a middle-aged woman with type 1 diabetes. CDR3 loop: CASSLPPAGATKNIQYF. The CDR3 nucleotides are TGTGCCAGCAGCTTACCTCCAGCGGGAGCCACCAAAAACATTCAGTACTTC.